This T cell receptor beta chain was sequenced during a study of T-cell memory formation after mild COVID-19. In the study overall: TCR clusters were mostly confined to one donor each.

The germline CDR1 and CDR2 sequences are SGHKS and YYEKEE (reference sequence). The CDR3 length is 15 residues. Trimming at V came to 0 bases and at J to 6 bases, leaving 5 bases not matched to a gene. Broader study findings: The finding that pre-infection memory included some responding clones suggested that cross-reactive memory joined.

Constant-segment primers and 5'RACE yielded cDNA libraries for TCR alpha and TCR beta, each carrying sample barcodes and UMIs. One entry per CDR3 protein, called by TCRdb with MiXCR from the 5' RACE reads. Of about 470,000 distinct CDR3 sequences detected, 25% appear once; the ten largest clones hold under 15%. A word on this clonotype: Its antigen is still unknown.

V usage is TRBV5-5 and J usage is TRBJ1-5, with 8 bases that match TRBD1. The source of this sequence is an adult woman who had mild COVID-19 (a few samples of this study predate the infection). Cell type and time point are not known. Sequenced: PBMCs or a T cell subset sorted from them (not recorded which). The CDR3 sequence: CASSLAGGLSQPQHF. DNA for the CDR3: TGTGCCAGCAGCTTGGCAGGGGGCCTTAGTCAGCCCCAGCATTTT.